This T cell receptor (beta chain) was sequenced during a study of cytomegalovirus exposure and HLA in healthy donors. Findings and limits, study-wide: TCR beta chain V- and J-gene trimming was linked, in a later analysis, to a missense variant in DCLRE1C.

Primers: 60 Vbeta forward and 13 Jbeta reverse. TCRdb keeps only in-frame clones here, not all; method: immunoSEQ multiplex PCR. Found here are about 95,000 clones, about two thirds of them singletons; the top ten hold approximately 16%. For this clone: Antigen specificity is unknown.

V was clipped by 5 bases and J by 5 bases; unmatched bases: 3. The CDR3 spans 13 residues. CDR1 is SGHAT and CDR2 is FQNNGV in the germline V gene. The gene calls are TRBV11-2 and TRBJ1-1; 9 positions match TRBD1. The sample consisted of PBMCs. The sequence was collected from a woman aged 50 to 65 in good health and CMV-seropositive. The CDR3 DNA reads TGTGCCAGCAGCCTAGGACAGGGGACTGAAGCTTTCTTT. Translating it yields CASSLGQGTEAFF.